These T cell receptor beta chains were read from a single sample in a study of control samples from healthy donors and cancer patients. Using immunoSEQ multiplex PCR, the repertoire was profiled, and TCRdb retains in-frame clones only, with some absent. The table includes 140,000 to 150,000 clones, 75% to 95% detected once. The material sequenced was blood. The receptors derive from a man in his thirties or forties in good health. Each CDR3 is given with its conserved first and last residue. D genes are given only for firm matches. Size is omitted from some rows. Given values are once, few, many or a class for expanded clones.

v_call: TRBV7-2; j_call: TRBJ2-1; clone_size: few; d_call: TRBD2; cdr3_nt: TGTGCCAGCAGCTTAATGGGACTAGCAAATGAGCAGTTCTTC; cdr3_aa: CASSLMGLANEQFF
v_call: TRBV27; j_call: TRBJ2-1; clone_size: -; d_call: -; cdr3_nt: TGTGCCAGCAGTTTACGGCAGGGGCACAGCAATGAGCAGTTCTTC; cdr3_aa: CASSLRQGHSNEQFF
v_call: TRBV6-5; j_call: TRBJ1-1; clone_size: -; d_call: -; cdr3_nt: TGTGCCAGCAGTTACCTGGGGGCCGCGGGCACTGAAGCTTTCTTT; cdr3_aa: CASSYLGAAGTEAFF
v_call: TRBV6-5; j_call: TRBJ2-1; clone_size: -; d_call: TRBD1; cdr3_nt: TGTGCCAGCAGCGAGGACAGGGGGGGCAATGAGCAGTTCTTC; cdr3_aa: CASSEDRGGNEQFF
v_call: TRBV10-3; j_call: TRBJ1-4; clone_size: -; d_call: TRBD1; cdr3_nt: TGTGCCATCAGTGAGTCTCCGGGACAGTCTAATGAAAAACTGTTTTTT; cdr3_aa: CAISESPGQSNEKLFF
v_call: TRBV5-1; j_call: TRBJ1-3; clone_size: -; d_call: -; cdr3_nt: TGCGCCAGCAGCGTCGGGACCAGCTCTGGAAACACCATATATTTT; cdr3_aa: CASSVGTSSGNTIYF
v_call: TRBV25-1; j_call: TRBJ2-7; clone_size: many; d_call: -; cdr3_nt: TGTGCCAGCAGTGGTAAGGCTAGTGGCGAGCAGTACTTC; cdr3_aa: CASSGKASGEQYF
v_call: TRBV29-1; j_call: TRBJ2-3; clone_size: -; d_call: TRBD1; cdr3_nt: TGCAGCGTTGTAGGGACAGAAGTCACAGATACGCAGTATTTT; cdr3_aa: CSVVGTEVTDTQYF
v_call: TRBV9; j_call: TRBJ1-3; clone_size: -; d_call: -; cdr3_nt: TGTGCCAGCAGCCCCCAAGGGAGGCGGACCATTAGAAACACCATATATTTT; cdr3_aa: CASSPQGRRTIRNTIYF
v_call: TRBV3-1/TRBV3-2; j_call: TRBJ1-3; clone_size: -; d_call: TRBD1; cdr3_nt: TGTGCCAGCAGCCAGGACAGGAGAATCTCTGGAAACACCATATATTTT; cdr3_aa: CASSQDRRISGNTIYF
v_call: TRBV28; j_call: TRBJ1-2; clone_size: -; d_call: -; cdr3_nt: TGTGCCAGCAGTTCCGGGGGCAGTTTTTCCGACTATGGCTACACCTTC; cdr3_aa: CASSSGGSFSDYGYTF
v_call: TRBV11-3; j_call: TRBJ2-2; clone_size: few; d_call: -; cdr3_nt: TGTGCCAGCAGCTATGGGGTCAACGGGGAGCTGTTTTTT; cdr3_aa: CASSYGVNGELFF
v_call: TRBV5-6; j_call: TRBJ2-7; clone_size: -; d_call: TRBD1; cdr3_nt: TGTGCCAGCAGCGCCGCGAGGACAGGGGGGACCTACGAGCAGTACTTC; cdr3_aa: CASSAARTGGTYEQYF
v_call: TRBV19; j_call: TRBJ2-1; clone_size: -; d_call: -; cdr3_nt: TGTGCCAGTACCTCAGGTGGGAATGAGCAGTTCTTC; cdr3_aa: CASTSGGNEQFF
v_call: TRBV19; j_call: TRBJ1-1; clone_size: -; d_call: TRBD1; cdr3_nt: TGTGCCAGTAGTATCAGGGGGCATGGGAACACTGAAGCTTTCTTT; cdr3_aa: CASSIRGHGNTEAFF
v_call: TRBV15; j_call: TRBJ2-2; clone_size: once; d_call: TRBD1; cdr3_nt: TGTGCCACCAGCAGCCGGGACAGAAACACCGGGGAGCTGTTTTTT; cdr3_aa: CATSSRDRNTGELFF
v_call: TRBV27; j_call: TRBJ2-7; clone_size: once; d_call: -; cdr3_nt: TGTGCCAGCAGTCCCCGGGGGCTCTACGAGCAGTACTTC; cdr3_aa: CASSPRGLYEQYF
v_call: TRBV30; j_call: TRBJ1-2; clone_size: -; d_call: -; cdr3_nt: TGTGCCTGGTACTCTGGGGCCTATGGCTACACCTTC; cdr3_aa: CAWYSGAYGYTF
v_call: TRBV12-5; j_call: TRBJ2-6; clone_size: -; d_call: -; cdr3_nt: TGTGCTAGTGGTTTCGTGGGCTCTGGGGCCAACGTCCTGACTTTC; cdr3_aa: CASGFVGSGANVLTF
v_call: TRBV7-6; j_call: TRBJ2-3; clone_size: -; d_call: -; cdr3_nt: TGTGCCAGCAGCTCCCCGCCAGGAGGGCCAGATACGCAGTATTTT; cdr3_aa: CASSSPPGGPDTQYF
v_call: TRBV7-8; j_call: TRBJ1-3; clone_size: -; d_call: -; cdr3_nt: TGTGCCAGCAGCTTATATATACCCCCCGTGGGGTACTCTGGAAACACCATATATTTT; cdr3_aa: CASSLYIPPVGYSGNTIYF
v_call: TRBV3-1/TRBV3-2; j_call: TRBJ1-1; clone_size: -; d_call: -; cdr3_nt: TGTGCCAGCAGCCAAGATCGAATGCGCATGAACACTGAAGCTTTCTTT; cdr3_aa: CASSQDRMRMNTEAFF
v_call: TRBV7-8; j_call: TRBJ2-1; clone_size: -; d_call: -; cdr3_nt: TGTGCCAGCAGCTTAACGGGGCCAAATCCCTACAATGAGCAGTTCTTC; cdr3_aa: CASSLTGPNPYNEQFF
v_call: TRBV14; j_call: TRBJ1-1; clone_size: many; d_call: -; cdr3_nt: TGTGCCAGCAGCATGGTCGAAGCTTTCTTT; cdr3_aa: CASSMVEAFF
v_call: TRBV6-5; j_call: TRBJ2-1; clone_size: -; d_call: TRBD1; cdr3_nt: TGTGCCAGCAGTTACTCGGGACAGGGGTGGGACAATGAGCAGTTCTTC; cdr3_aa: CASSYSGQGWDNEQFF
v_call: TRBV5-4; j_call: TRBJ2-7; clone_size: -; d_call: -; cdr3_nt: TGTGCCAGCAGCTTGCAGGGGTCCTACGAGCAGTACTTC; cdr3_aa: CASSLQGSYEQYF
v_call: TRBV23-1; j_call: TRBJ1-6; clone_size: -; d_call: -; cdr3_nt: TGCGCCAGCAGTCAATCCCCAGGGTCGATAGGTTCACCCCTCCACTTT; cdr3_aa: CASSQSPGSIGSPLHF
v_call: TRBV19; j_call: TRBJ2-2; clone_size: -; d_call: -; cdr3_nt: TGTGCCAGTAGTATAGTCGGAGGGGGGTCCGGCGGGGAGCTGTTTTTT; cdr3_aa: CASSIVGGGSGGELFF
v_call: TRBV12-5; j_call: TRBJ1-1; clone_size: -; d_call: -; cdr3_nt: TGTGCTAGTGGTTCCGGTATGACAGGATTGTCGAACACTGAAGCTTTCTTT; cdr3_aa: CASGSGMTGLSNTEAFF
v_call: TRBV5-6; j_call: TRBJ1-2; clone_size: -; d_call: -; cdr3_nt: TGTGCCAGCAGATATCGGGGCTATGGCTACACCTTC; cdr3_aa: CASRYRGYGYTF
v_call: TRBV7-3; j_call: TRBJ2-1; clone_size: -; d_call: TRBD2; cdr3_nt: TGTGCCAGCAGCCAACCCCTGGGTAGCGGGGGGGGCTACAATGAGCAGTTCTTC; cdr3_aa: CASSQPLGSGGGYNEQFF
v_call: TRBV6-5; j_call: TRBJ2-7; clone_size: -; d_call: -; cdr3_nt: -; cdr3_aa: CASILDRGLREQYF
v_call: TRBV2; j_call: TRBJ1-1; clone_size: -; d_call: -; cdr3_nt: TGTGCCAGCAGTGAGGGCAGATTAATGAACACTGAAGCTTTCTTT; cdr3_aa: CASSEGRLMNTEAFF
v_call: TRBV29-1; j_call: TRBJ1-1; clone_size: once; d_call: -; cdr3_nt: TGCAGCGTTACAGGGTCCCCTGAAGCTTTCTTT; cdr3_aa: CSVTGSPEAFF
v_call: TRBV11-3; j_call: TRBJ2-1; clone_size: -; d_call: TRBD2; cdr3_nt: TGTGCCAGCAGCGCGGGGGGGACATACAATGAGCAGTTCTTC; cdr3_aa: CASSAGGTYNEQFF
v_call: TRBV9; j_call: TRBJ2-2; clone_size: -; d_call: -; cdr3_nt: TGTGCCAGTACCTTGGGCAGGAACACCGGGGAGCTGTTTTTT; cdr3_aa: CASTLGRNTGELFF
v_call: TRBV4-2; j_call: TRBJ1-1; clone_size: few; d_call: -; cdr3_nt: TGTGCCAGCAGCCTGGTGGTTAACACTGAAGCTTTCTTT; cdr3_aa: CASSLVVNTEAFF
v_call: TRBV4-1; j_call: TRBJ2-2; clone_size: -; d_call: -; cdr3_nt: TGCGCCAGCAGCCAAGATGCGCCGTGGGACGTGACCGGGGAGCTGTTTTTT; cdr3_aa: CASSQDAPWDVTGELFF
v_call: TRBV27; j_call: TRBJ1-1; clone_size: -; d_call: TRBD1; cdr3_nt: TGTGCCAGCAGTACAGGGGTATACACTGAAGCTTTCTTT; cdr3_aa: CASSTGVYTEAFF
v_call: TRBV30; j_call: TRBJ1-2; clone_size: -; d_call: TRBD1; cdr3_nt: TGTGCCTGGAGTGGGGACAGCTCCTACTATGGCTACACCTTC; cdr3_aa: CAWSGDSSYYGYTF
v_call: TRBV12-3/TRBV12-4; j_call: TRBJ1-5; clone_size: -; d_call: -; cdr3_nt: TGTGCCAGCAGGTCCACAGGGTCCGGCCGCCAGCATTTT; cdr3_aa: CASRSTGSGRQHF
v_call: TRBV4-1; j_call: TRBJ2-2; clone_size: -; d_call: TRBD1; cdr3_nt: TGCGCCAGCAGCCACAGTACAGGGGACCCCGGGGAGCTGTTTTTT; cdr3_aa: CASSHSTGDPGELFF
v_call: TRBV27; j_call: TRBJ1-2; clone_size: -; d_call: TRBD1; cdr3_nt: TGTGCCAGCAGTTTTTCCGGGACAGCGGGGGGCTACACCTTC; cdr3_aa: CASSFSGTAGGYTF
v_call: TRBV27; j_call: TRBJ1-1; clone_size: once; d_call: -; cdr3_nt: TGTGCCAGCAGTTTTGACCATACAGGGTCCCAAGGGGTTTTCTTT; cdr3_aa: CASSFDHTGSQGVFF
v_call: TRBV28; j_call: TRBJ1-5; clone_size: -; d_call: -; cdr3_nt: TGTGCCAGCAGTTTTGGCCAGCCCCAGCATTTT; cdr3_aa: CASSFGQPQHF
v_call: TRBV11-2; j_call: TRBJ2-5; clone_size: -; d_call: -; cdr3_nt: TGTGCCAGCAGCTTAGGGGCGTGGGGGCAGGGGGAGACCCAGTACTTC; cdr3_aa: CASSLGAWGQGETQYF
v_call: TRBV14; j_call: TRBJ1-2; clone_size: -; d_call: TRBD1; cdr3_nt: TGTGCCAGCAGCCGAGGACAGGCCCACTACTATGGCTACACCTTC; cdr3_aa: CASSRGQAHYYGYTF
v_call: TRBV5-6; j_call: TRBJ1-3; clone_size: once; d_call: -; cdr3_nt: TGTGCCAGCAGCTTGCGGATGGAAGAGGCTGGAAACACCATATATTTT; cdr3_aa: CASSLRMEEAGNTIYF
v_call: TRBV6-4; j_call: TRBJ1-1; clone_size: -; d_call: TRBD1; cdr3_nt: TGTGCCAGCAGTGACTCGCCCCCCGGGACAGGGTTAGTAAGCACTGAAGCTTTCTTT; cdr3_aa: CASSDSPPGTGLVSTEAFF
v_call: TRBV28; j_call: TRBJ2-2; clone_size: -; d_call: -; cdr3_nt: TGTGCCAGCAGATCGGCCGGAGGTTCCCCTGTGGGCGGGGAGCTGTTTTTT; cdr3_aa: CASRSAGGSPVGGELFF
v_call: TRBV18; j_call: TRBJ1-2; clone_size: -; d_call: -; cdr3_nt: TGTGCCAGCTCACCGCTGGGCCCCTATGGCTACACCTTC; cdr3_aa: CASSPLGPYGYTF
v_call: TRBV2; j_call: TRBJ2-3; clone_size: -; d_call: -; cdr3_nt: TGTGCCAGCAGTGGGAGGGGGGGCATGGTGACAGATACGCAGTATTTT; cdr3_aa: CASSGRGGMVTDTQYF
v_call: TRBV9; j_call: TRBJ2-1; clone_size: -; d_call: -; cdr3_nt: TGTGCCAGCAGCGAGAGTGGGGGTCTCATGCATGAGCAGTTCTTC; cdr3_aa: CASSESGGLMHEQFF
v_call: TRBV14; j_call: TRBJ1-1; clone_size: many; d_call: TRBD1; cdr3_nt: TGTGCCAGCAGCCGACAGGGTTTGAACACTGAAGCTTTCTTT; cdr3_aa: CASSRQGLNTEAFF
v_call: TRBV3-1/TRBV3-2; j_call: TRBJ1-2; clone_size: -; d_call: -; cdr3_nt: TGTGCCAGCAGCCATTCCGAGTTCTGGAGAAACTATGGCTACACCTTC; cdr3_aa: CASSHSEFWRNYGYTF
v_call: TRBV14; j_call: TRBJ2-3; clone_size: -; d_call: TRBD1; cdr3_nt: TGTGCCAGCAGCCGAGGACAGGGAGGAACAGATACGCAGTATTTT; cdr3_aa: CASSRGQGGTDTQYF
v_call: TRBV4-1; j_call: TRBJ1-2; clone_size: -; d_call: TRBD1; cdr3_nt: TGCGCCAGCGGCCAAGATCTCGGAGACAGGGGAGGTGGCTACACCTTC; cdr3_aa: CASGQDLGDRGGGYTF
v_call: TRBV7-2; j_call: TRBJ2-1; clone_size: -; d_call: -; cdr3_nt: TGTGCCAGCAGCGTCCCGGGCCTCTCCTACAATGAGCAGTTCTTC; cdr3_aa: CASSVPGLSYNEQFF